This T cell receptor beta chain was documented in a study of blood T cell repertoires in COVID-19. Whole-study context: The United States, Italy and Spain supplied acute and convalescent COVID-19 samples. From T cells, B-cell-depleted T cells, or PBMCs came the material, which was cDNA or gDNA.

In the source study's methods: Amplification of reference gene primers provided the estimated nucleated cell counts. Only in-frame clones appear in the TCRdb table, and some are missing; sequencing was by immunoSEQ multiplex PCR. The V and J calls and clone size were taken over from that table, and D and trimming were inferred from the DNA. The table has 15,000 to 20,000 clones, roughly nine tenths seen once. The sample consisted of peripheral blood. This sequence was found in a man aged 60 to 75 with active COVID-19.

This CDR3 reads CASSLRGQAGEQYF. The CDR3 region has the DNA TGTGCCAGCAGCTTACGGGGACAGGCGGGCGAGCAGTACTTC. V and J are TRBV7-9 and TRBJ2-7; 8 bases line up with TRBD1. With 2 bases clipped from V and 6 bases from J, the junction kept 6 bases outside the gene matches. Germline V gene lookup returns CDR1 SEHNR and CDR2 FQNEAQ (reference sequence). This CDR3 has 14 amino acids.